This T cell receptor (beta chain) was identified in a study of cytomegalovirus exposure and HLA in healthy donors. Study results and limitations: Apart from CMV serostatus, no immune exposure information was available. Reports state that TCR beta sequences accurately predicted most subjects' HLA-A and HLA-B alleles.

The CDR3 contains 12 residues. Unmatched junction bases numbered 3, after V lost 5 bases and J lost 9 bases. CDR1 and CDR2 (germline): SQVTM, ANQGSEA. In the case of this clone: Its cognate antigen is unknown.

The PCR employed 60 Vbeta primers together with 13 Jbeta primers. Sequencing used immunoSEQ multiplex PCR; TCRdb keeps in-frame clones, though not all of them. The sample records about 190,000 clones, roughly 80% being singletons. The sequence was collected from a woman between 45 and 60 years old in good health and CMV-seronegative. V and J are TRBV29-1 and TRBJ2-1; 11 bases are shared with TRBD1. Input material: PBMCs. The CDR3 DNA follows: TGCAGCGTTTGGACAGGGGGCGGTGAGCAGTTCTTC. Its translation is CSVWTGGGEQFF.